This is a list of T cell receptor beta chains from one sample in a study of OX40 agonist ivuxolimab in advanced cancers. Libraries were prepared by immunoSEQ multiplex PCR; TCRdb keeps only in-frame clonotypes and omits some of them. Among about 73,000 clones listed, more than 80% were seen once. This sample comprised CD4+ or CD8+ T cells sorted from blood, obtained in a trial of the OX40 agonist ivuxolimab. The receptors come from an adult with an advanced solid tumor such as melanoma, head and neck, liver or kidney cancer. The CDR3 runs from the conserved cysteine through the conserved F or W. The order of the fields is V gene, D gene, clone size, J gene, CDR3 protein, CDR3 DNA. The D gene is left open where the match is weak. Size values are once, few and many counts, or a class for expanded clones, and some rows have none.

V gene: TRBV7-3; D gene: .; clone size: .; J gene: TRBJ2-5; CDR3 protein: CASSLQGWSETQYF; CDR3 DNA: TGTGCCAGCAGCTTACAGGGTTGGTCAGAGACCCAGTACTTC
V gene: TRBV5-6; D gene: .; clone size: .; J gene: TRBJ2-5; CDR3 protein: CASILGRGVGVETQYF; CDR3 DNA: TGTGCCAGCATCCTTGGGCGAGGGGTTGGGGTAGAGACCCAGTACTTC
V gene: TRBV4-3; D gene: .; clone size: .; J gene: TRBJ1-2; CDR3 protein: CASSQDLRYYGYTF; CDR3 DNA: TGCGCCAGCAGCCAAGATCTTCGGTACTATGGCTACACCTTC
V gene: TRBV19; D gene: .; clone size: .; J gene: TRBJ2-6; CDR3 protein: CASSPRPIEEANVLTF; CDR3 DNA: TGTGCCAGTAGTCCTCGGCCGATAGAGGAGGCCAACGTCCTGACTTTC
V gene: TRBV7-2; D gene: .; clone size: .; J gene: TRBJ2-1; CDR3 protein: CASSLAGLGGGEQFF; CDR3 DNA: TGTGCCAGCAGCTTAGCGGGGTTGGGCGGTGGTGAGCAGTTCTTC
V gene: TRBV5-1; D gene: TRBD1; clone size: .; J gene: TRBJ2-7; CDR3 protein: CASSSGQGGEQYF; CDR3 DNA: TGCGCCAGCAGCAGTGGACAGGGAGGCGAGCAGTACTTC
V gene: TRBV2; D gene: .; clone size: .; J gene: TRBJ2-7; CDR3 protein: CASSVGRDSSYEQYF; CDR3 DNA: TGTGCCAGCAGTGTGGGAAGGGATAGCTCCTACGAGCAGTACTTC
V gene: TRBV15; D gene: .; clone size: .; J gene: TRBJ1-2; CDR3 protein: CATSRNLRGAANGYTF; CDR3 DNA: TGTGCCACCAGCAGGAATTTACGGGGGGCGGCGAATGGCTACACCTTC
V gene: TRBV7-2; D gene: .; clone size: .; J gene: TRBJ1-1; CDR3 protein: CASSLEGARDTEAFF; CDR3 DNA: TGTGCCAGCAGCTTAGAAGGGGCTAGGGACACTGAAGCTTTCTTT
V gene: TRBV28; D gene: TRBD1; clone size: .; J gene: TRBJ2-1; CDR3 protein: CATGQGGWNEQFF; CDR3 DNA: TGTGCCACCGGACAGGGTGGGTGGAATGAGCAGTTCTTC
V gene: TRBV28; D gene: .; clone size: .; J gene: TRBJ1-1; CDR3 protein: CASSPPRPKDTEAFF; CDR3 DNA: TGTGCCAGCAGTCCACCACGACCAAAGGACACTGAAGCTTTCTTT
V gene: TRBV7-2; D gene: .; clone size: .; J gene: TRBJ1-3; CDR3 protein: CASSLAAFSGNTIYF; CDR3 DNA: TGTGCCAGCAGCTTAGCGGCATTCTCTGGAAACACCATATATTTT
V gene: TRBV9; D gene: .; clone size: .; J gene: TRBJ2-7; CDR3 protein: CASSVVHEQYF; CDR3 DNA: TGTGCCAGCAGCGTAGTACACGAGCAGTACTTC
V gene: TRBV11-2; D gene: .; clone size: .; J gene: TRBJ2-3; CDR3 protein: CASSPEPSTDTQYF; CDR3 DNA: TGTGCCAGCAGCCCTGAGCCTAGCACAGATACGCAGTATTTT
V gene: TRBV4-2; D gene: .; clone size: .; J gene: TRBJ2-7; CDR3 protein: CASSQDLTTYEQYF; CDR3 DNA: TGTGCCAGCAGCCAAGATCTGACTACCTACGAGCAGTACTTC
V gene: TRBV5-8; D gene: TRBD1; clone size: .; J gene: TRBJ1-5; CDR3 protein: CASSLVTTGVSQPQHF; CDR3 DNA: TGTGCCAGCAGCTTGGTTACGACAGGGGTGTCTCAGCCCCAGCATTTT
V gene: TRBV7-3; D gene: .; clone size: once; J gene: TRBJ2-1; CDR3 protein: CASSPYFGRANNEQFF; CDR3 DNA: TGTGCCAGCAGCCCATACTTTGGCAGGGCGAACAATGAGCAGTTCTTC
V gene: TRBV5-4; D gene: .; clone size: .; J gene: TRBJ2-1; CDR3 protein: CASSLIGGNEQFF; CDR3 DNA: TGTGCCAGCAGCTTGATCGGCGGGAATGAGCAGTTCTTC
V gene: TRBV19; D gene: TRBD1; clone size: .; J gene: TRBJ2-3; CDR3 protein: CASSISRGRSDTQYF; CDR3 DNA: TGTGCCAGTAGTATTTCCAGGGGGCGATCAGATACGCAGTATTTT
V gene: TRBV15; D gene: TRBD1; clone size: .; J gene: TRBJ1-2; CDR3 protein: CATSRDPGQGFGYTF; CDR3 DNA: TGTGCCACCAGCAGAGATCCGGGACAGGGGTTTGGCTACACCTTC
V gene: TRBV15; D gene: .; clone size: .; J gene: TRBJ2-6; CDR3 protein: CATSSRDTVAYGANVLTF; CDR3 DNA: TGTGCCACCAGCAGCCGGGACACCGTGGCGTATGGGGCCAACGTCCTGACTTTC
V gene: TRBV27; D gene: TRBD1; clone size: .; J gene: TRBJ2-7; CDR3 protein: CASRRTGNYEQYF; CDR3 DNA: TGTGCCAGCAGGAGGACAGGGAACTACGAGCAGTACTTC
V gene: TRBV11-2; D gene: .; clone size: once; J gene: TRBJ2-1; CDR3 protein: CASSFRGTYNEQFF; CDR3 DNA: TGTGCCAGCAGCTTCCGGGGGACCTACAATGAGCAGTTCTTC
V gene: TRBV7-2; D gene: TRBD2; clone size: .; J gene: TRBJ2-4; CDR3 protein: CASSLASGSYIQYF; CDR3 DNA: TGTGCCAGCAGCTTGGCTAGCGGGAGTTACATTCAGTACTTC
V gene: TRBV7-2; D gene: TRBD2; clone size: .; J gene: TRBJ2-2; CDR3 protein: CASSLNAGGLTGELFF; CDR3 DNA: TGTGCCAGCAGCCTAAACGCGGGAGGACTCACCGGGGAGCTGTTTTTT
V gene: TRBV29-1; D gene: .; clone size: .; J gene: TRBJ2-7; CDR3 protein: CSVESGTRQYF; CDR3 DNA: TGCAGCGTTGAAAGCGGTACCAGGCAGTACTTC
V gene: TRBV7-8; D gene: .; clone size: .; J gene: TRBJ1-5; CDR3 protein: CASSVENSNQPQHF; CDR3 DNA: TGTGCCAGCAGCGTCGAGAATAGCAATCAGCCCCAGCATTTT
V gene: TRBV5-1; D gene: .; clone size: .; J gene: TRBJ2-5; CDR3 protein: CASSSTGMGETQYF; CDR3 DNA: TGCGCCAGCAGCTCAACAGGGATGGGGGAGACCCAGTACTTC
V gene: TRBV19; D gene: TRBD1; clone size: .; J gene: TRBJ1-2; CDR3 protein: CASSIGTDSRYGYTF; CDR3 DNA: TGTGCCAGTAGTATCGGGACAGATTCTCGGTATGGCTACACCTTC
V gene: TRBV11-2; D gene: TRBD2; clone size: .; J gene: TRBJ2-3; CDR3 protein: CASSFKRTSGNTDTQYF; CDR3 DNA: TGTGCCAGCAGCTTCAAGAGGACTAGCGGAAACACAGATACGCAGTATTTT
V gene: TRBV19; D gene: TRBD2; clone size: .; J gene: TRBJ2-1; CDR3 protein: CASSIVPSSGRRGEQFF; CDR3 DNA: TGTGCCAGTAGTATAGTCCCCTCTAGCGGGAGACGGGGTGAGCAGTTCTTC
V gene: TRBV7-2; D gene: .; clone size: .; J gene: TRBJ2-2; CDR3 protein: CASSLGLPTGELFF; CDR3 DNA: TGTGCCAGCAGCTTAGGACTACCGACCGGGGAGCTGTTTTTT
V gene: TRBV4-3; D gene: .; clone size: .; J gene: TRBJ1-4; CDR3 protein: CASSQDLGRGEKLFF; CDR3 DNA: TGCGCCAGCAGCCAAGATTTGGGGAGGGGTGAAAAACTGTTTTTT
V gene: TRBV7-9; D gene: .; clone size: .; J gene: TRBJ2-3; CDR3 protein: CASSQGTPTDTQYF; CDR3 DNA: TGTGCCAGCAGCCAGGGGACACCGACGGATACGCAGTATTTT
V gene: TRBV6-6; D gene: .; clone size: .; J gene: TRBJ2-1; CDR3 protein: CASILGRQTYNEQFF; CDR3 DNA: TGTGCCAGCATTCTCGGGCGACAGACCTACAATGAGCAGTTCTTC
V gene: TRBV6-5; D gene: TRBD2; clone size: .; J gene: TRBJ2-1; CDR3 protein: CASRGLANHNEQFF; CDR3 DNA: TGTGCCAGCAGAGGACTAGCGAATCACAATGAGCAGTTCTTC
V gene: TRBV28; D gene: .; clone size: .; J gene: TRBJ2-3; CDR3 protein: CASSSRLHTDTQYF; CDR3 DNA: TGTGCCAGCAGTTCACGACTCCACACAGATACGCAGTATTTT
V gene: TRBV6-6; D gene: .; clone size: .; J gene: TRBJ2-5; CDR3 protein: CASSYSRTVETQYF; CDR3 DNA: TGTGCCAGCAGTTACTCAAGGACAGTAGAGACCCAGTACTTC
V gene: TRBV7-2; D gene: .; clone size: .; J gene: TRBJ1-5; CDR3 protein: CASSQGNSNQPQHF; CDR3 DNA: TGTGCCAGCAGCCAGGGGAATAGCAATCAGCCCCAGCATTTT
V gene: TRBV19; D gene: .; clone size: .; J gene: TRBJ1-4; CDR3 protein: CASSIDGAPLDEKLFF; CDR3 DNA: TGTGCCAGTAGTATAGATGGGGCCCCCTTGGATGAAAAACTGTTTTTT
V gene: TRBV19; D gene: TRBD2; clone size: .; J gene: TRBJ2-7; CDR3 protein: CASSIAAGGYEQYF; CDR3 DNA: TGTGCCAGTAGTATAGCAGCGGGGGGCTACGAGCAGTACTTC
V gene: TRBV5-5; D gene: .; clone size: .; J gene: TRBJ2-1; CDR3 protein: CASSLLGTQGEQFF; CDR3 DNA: TGTGCCAGCAGCTTGTTGGGGACCCAAGGTGAGCAGTTCTTC
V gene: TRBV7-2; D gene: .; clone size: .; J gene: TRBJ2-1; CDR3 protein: CASSRTPWDEQFF; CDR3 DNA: TGTGCCAGCAGCAGGACTCCATGGGATGAGCAGTTCTTC
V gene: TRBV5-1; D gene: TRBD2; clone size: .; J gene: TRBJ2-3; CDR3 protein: CASSFSGRGTDTQYF; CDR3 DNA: TGCGCCAGCAGCTTTAGCGGGAGGGGTACAGATACGCAGTATTTT
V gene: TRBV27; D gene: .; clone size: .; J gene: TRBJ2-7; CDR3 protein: CASSSSGPSHLSEQYF; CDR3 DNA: TGTGCCAGCAGCTCCTCGGGACCATCCCACCTCTCCGAGCAGTACTTC
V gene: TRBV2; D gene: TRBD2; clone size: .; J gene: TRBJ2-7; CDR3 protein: CASSELAGGLQYF; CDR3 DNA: TGTGCCAGCAGTGAACTAGCGGGAGGGTTGCAGTACTTC
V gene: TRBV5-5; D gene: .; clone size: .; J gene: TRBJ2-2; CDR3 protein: CASTVGTGELFF; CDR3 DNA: TGTGCCAGCACCGTTGGCACCGGGGAGCTGTTTTTT
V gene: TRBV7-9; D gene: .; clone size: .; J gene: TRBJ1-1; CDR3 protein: CASSGSGRMNTEAFF; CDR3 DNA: TGTGCCAGCAGCGGGTCCGGACGGATGAACACTGAAGCTTTCTTT
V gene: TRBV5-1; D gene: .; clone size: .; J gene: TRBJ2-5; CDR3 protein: CASSLRSQETQYF; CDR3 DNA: TGCGCCAGCAGCTTGCGCTCCCAAGAGACCCAGTACTTC
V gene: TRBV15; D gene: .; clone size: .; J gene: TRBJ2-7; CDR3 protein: CATSRDFYEQYF; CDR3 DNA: TGTGCCACCAGCAGGGACTTTTACGAGCAGTACTTC
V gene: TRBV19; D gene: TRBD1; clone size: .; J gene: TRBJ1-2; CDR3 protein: CASTPNRDRVFYGYTF; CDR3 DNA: TGTGCCAGTACCCCCAACCGGGACAGAGTTTTCTATGGCTACACCTTC
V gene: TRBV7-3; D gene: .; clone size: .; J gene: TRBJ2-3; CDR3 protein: CASSFGLDTDTQYF; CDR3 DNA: TGTGCCAGCAGCTTCGGGCTTGACACAGATACGCAGTATTTT
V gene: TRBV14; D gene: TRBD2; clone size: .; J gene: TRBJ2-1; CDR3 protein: CASSPSGRTYNEQFF; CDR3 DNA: TGTGCCAGCAGCCCGAGCGGGAGGACCTACAATGAGCAGTTCTTC
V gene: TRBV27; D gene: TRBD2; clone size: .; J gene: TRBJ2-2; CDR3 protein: CASLGRGTGELFF; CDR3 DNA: TGTGCCAGCCTCGGGAGGGGCACCGGGGAGCTGTTTTTT
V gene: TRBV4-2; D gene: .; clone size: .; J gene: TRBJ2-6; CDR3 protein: CASSQAKTTSGANVLTF; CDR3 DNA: TGTGCCAGCAGCCAAGCTAAAACTACATCTGGGGCCAACGTCCTGACTTTC